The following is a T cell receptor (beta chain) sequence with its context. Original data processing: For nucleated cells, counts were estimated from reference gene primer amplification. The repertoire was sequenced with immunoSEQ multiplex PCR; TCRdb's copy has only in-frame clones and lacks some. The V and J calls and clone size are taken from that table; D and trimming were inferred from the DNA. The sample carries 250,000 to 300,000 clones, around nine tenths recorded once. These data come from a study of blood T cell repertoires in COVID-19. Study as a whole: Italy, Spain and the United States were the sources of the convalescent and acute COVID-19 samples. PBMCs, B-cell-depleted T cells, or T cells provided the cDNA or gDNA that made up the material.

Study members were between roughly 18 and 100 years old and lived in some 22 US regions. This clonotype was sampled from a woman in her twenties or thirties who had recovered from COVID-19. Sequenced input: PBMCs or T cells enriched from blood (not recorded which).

CDR3 protein: CASSRDRVPTGELFF. DNA for the CDR3: TGTGCCAGCAGCCGGGACAGGGTGCCAACCGGGGAGCTGTTTTTT. The V gene is TRBV28, the J gene TRBJ2-2, with TRBD1 matching over 9 bases. Germline CDR1 is MDHEN and CDR2 is SYDVKM. The CDR3 is made up of 15 amino acids. Unmatched junction bases numbered 7, after V lost 6 bases and J lost 5 bases.